The 28 T cell receptor beta chains in this list originate from one sample, sequenced in a study of blood T cell repertoires in COVID-19. Sequencing used immunoSEQ multiplex PCR; TCRdb keeps in-frame clones, though not all of them. Of about 190,000 clones in the sample, approximately 90% are singletons; the top ten hold around 1.2%. What was sequenced was peripheral blood. These receptors came from a man between 25 and 39 years old with acute or convalescent COVID-19.

The V and J genes are TRBV19 and TRBJ1-1; TRBD1 matches 7 bases. This CDR3 has 15 residues. Germline V gene data show CDR1 as LNHDA and CDR2 as SQIVND (reference sequence). Trimming cost V 3 bases and J 6 bases; bases outside gene matches: 10. The CDR3 protein is CASSITDRVVSEAFF. In DNA, the CDR3 is TGTGCCAGTAGTATTACCGACAGGGTCGTTTCTGAAGCTTTCTTT.

This clone was recorded once. V and J are TRBV3-1 (or the pseudogene TRBV3-2) and TRBJ1-6; 8 bases map to TRBD1. From germline, CDR1 is LGHDT and CDR2 YNNKEL (reference sequence). The V gene end was trimmed by 4 bases and the J gene end by 9 bases; junction bases not matched to a gene: 14. CDR3 length equals 17 residues. The CDR3 sequence is CASSRALWQGAGSPLHF. CDR3 DNA: TGTGCCAGCAGCCGCGCCCTGTGGCAGGGGGCAGGTTCACCCCTCCACTTT.

J is TRBJ1-5 and V is TRBV19; tentatively, D is TRBD1 (5 bases). CDR3 size: 16 residues. Germline assignment: CDR1 LNHDA and CDR2 SQIVND (reference sequence). Trimming removed 4 bases at V and 7 bases at J, with 20 bases between. The CDR3 here is CASSTTWGSLQQPQHF. CDR3 sequence (DNA): TGTGCCAGTAGTACAACGTGGGGCAGCCTGCAGCAGCCCCAGCATTTT.

The chain combines TRBV20-1 with TRBJ1-1; tentative D call: TRBD1 (5 bases). The germline V and J ends were trimmed by 3 bases and 0 bases, with 11 bases remaining between them. Germline values: CDR1 DFQATT, CDR2 SNEGSKA (reference sequence). The CDR3 has 14 residues. This chain's CDR3 is CSASRSGMNTEAFF. In DNA form, the CDR3 reads TGCAGTGCTAGTAGGTCAGGGATGAACACTGAAGCTTTCTTT.

The J gene is TRBJ2-5, the V gene TRBV7-9, with 7 bases that match TRBD1. CDR3 size: 14 residues. Germline CDR1 reads SEHNR; CDR2 reads FQNEAQ (reference sequence). The ends lost 2 bases at V and 5 bases at J; junction bases unmatched: 5. The CDR3 region has the DNA TGTGCCAGCAGCTTATCGGGACAGAGGGAGACCCAGTACTTC. It is translated as CASSLSGQRETQYF.

J is TRBJ1-2 and V is TRBV28; D is unresolved. Germline CDR1 and CDR2: MDHEN and SYDVKM. Trimming stripped 2 bases from V and 6 bases from J, with 7 bases between. This CDR3 comprises 12 residues. DNA for the CDR3: TGTGCCAGCAGTTTACAGGTAGATGGCTACACCTTC. It translates to CASSLQVDGYTF.

The chain has TRBV30 and TRBJ2-2, with 12 bases aligning to TRBD1. After removal of 6 bases from V and 4 bases from J, the junction contained 18 bases not matched to a gene. There are 19 residues in the CDR3. Germline CDR1 and CDR2: GTSNPN and SVGIG (reference sequence). The CDR3 DNA sequence: TGTGCCTGCCGCCTAGGGTATTCGGGACAGGGGGCGGGCACCGGGGAGCTGTTTTTT. Translation gives CACRLGYSGQGAGTGELFF.

CDR3 amino acids: CASSAGMGGRGSPLHF. The CDR3 DNA follows: TGTGCCAGCAGCGCCGGTATGGGGGGGCGCGGATCACCCCTCCACTTT. J is TRBJ1-6 and V is TRBV9; weak D call: TRBD1 (6 bases). Germline loops: CDR1 SGDLS, CDR2 YYNGEE. CDR3 length: 16 amino acids. V shed 3 bases and J shed 10 bases, with 20 bases lying between them. The full variable domain, in which reference TRBV9 and TRBJ1-6 provide the parts outside the CDR3, is DSGVTQTPKHLITATGQRVTLRCSPRSGDLSVYWYQQSLDQGLQFLIQYYNGEERAKGNILERFSAQQFPDLHSELNLSSLELGDSALYFCASSAGMGGRGSPLHFGNGTRLTVT.

V usage is TRBV11-2 and J usage is TRBJ1-1; perhaps TRBD1 as D (6 bases). This CDR3 comprises 16 residues. Germline V gives CDR1 SGHAT, CDR2 FQNNGV. Trimming took off 5 bases at V and 0 bases at J, with 16 bases between the two ends. The CDR3 loop is CASSPRYRVLNTEAFF. The CDR3 DNA reads TGTGCCAGCAGCCCCCGTTACAGGGTCCTGAACACTGAAGCTTTCTTT.

The rearrangement uses TRBV7-3 and TRBJ2-3; a possible D gene is TRBD1 (6 bases). This CDR3 region has 15 residues. Germline CDR1 is SGHTA and CDR2 is FQGTGA. The V gene lost 4 bases and the J gene lost 5 bases, with 16 bases spanning the gap. CDR3 residues: CASSSQGTPRDTQYF. Here the CDR3 DNA reads TGTGCCAGCAGCTCGCAGGGGACACCGCGAGATACGCAGTATTTT.

V gene TRBV30 combines with J gene TRBJ1-3; tentative D call: TRBD1 (6 bases). CDR1 is GTSNPN, CDR2 SVGIG, per germline (reference sequence). V was pared by 3 bases and J by 4 bases, with 16 bases between. The CDR3 loop spans 15 amino acids. CDR3 in DNA: TGTGCCTGGAGAGCACAGGGTTTATCAGGAAACACCATATATTTT. Translating gives CAWRAQGLSGNTIYF.

The rearrangement joins TRBV30 to TRBJ2-3; possibly TRBD2 for D (5 bases). Germline CDR1 is GTSNPN and CDR2 is SVGIG (reference sequence). The CDR3 extends over 11 amino acids. The V end was cut by 2 bases, the J end by 10 bases, with 10 bases between. CDR3 sequence: CAWSRQRSQYF. The CDR3 DNA reads as TGTGCCTGGAGTCGGCAGCGGTCGCAGTATTTT.

This chain uses TRBV2 with TRBJ1-2; D possibly corresponds to TRBD1 (6 bases). The CDR3 covers 13 residues. CDR1 and CDR2 (germline): SNHLY, FYNNEI. V lost 4 bases, J lost 5 bases, and 11 bases lay in between. The CDR3 region is CASSGQGKYGYTF. The DNA of the CDR3 is TGTGCCAGCAGTGGGCAGGGGAAATATGGCTACACCTTC.

The J gene is TRBJ2-5, the V gene TRBV9, with D tentatively TRBD2 (5 bases). Trimming removed 0 bases at V and 4 bases at J, with 13 bases between. This CDR3 has 15 residues. Germline V gene lookup returns CDR1 SGDLS and CDR2 YYNGEE. The CDR3 DNA reads TGTGCCAGCAGCGTAGGGGCGGGTGACCCAGAGACCCAGTACTTC. This codes for CASSVGAGDPETQYF.

This chain connects TRBV7-2 to TRBJ1-2, with D unclear. The CDR3 contains 15 residues. Trimming took off 2 bases at V and 3 bases at J, with 13 bases between the two ends. Germline V gene sequence: CDR1 SGHTA, CDR2 FQGNSA. CDR3 loop: CASSLFGSPDYGYTF. The CDR3 region has the DNA TGTGCCAGCAGCTTATTTGGGAGCCCGGACTATGGCTACACCTTC.

This clone was observed a few times. The rearrangement links TRBV7-9 to TRBJ1-2; 7 bases fit TRBD1. CDR3 length: 15 residues. Per germline, CDR1 SEHNR and CDR2 FQNEAQ (reference sequence). V gave up 3 bases and J gave up 3 bases; unmatched junction bases: 7. For the CDR3, the DNA is TGTGCCAGCAGCTTGGCTTTGCAGGGGGACTATGGCTACACCTTC. Its translation is CASSLALQGDYGYTF.

The chain uses TRBV5-4 and TRBJ1-3; D perhaps matches TRBD1 (6 bases). V gave up 4 bases and J gave up 3 bases, with 14 bases separating them. The CDR3 spans 15 residues. Germline V gene sequence: CDR1 SGHNT, CDR2 YYREEE (reference sequence). The CDR3 sequence is CASSRETTGGNTIYF. The CDR3 nucleotides are TGTGCCAGCAGCAGAGAAACGACAGGTGGAAACACCATATATTTT.

J is TRBJ2-3 and V is TRBV5-6; D is unclear. Per the germline V gene, CDR1 is SGHDT and CDR2 is YYEEEE. CDR3 length equals 17 residues. The V end was cut by 3 bases, the J end by 2 bases, with 19 bases between. CDR3 coding DNA: TGTGCCAGCAGCTCGTCGGAGCGCCGAAGTGTCACAGATACGCAGTATTTT. This gives the protein CASSSSERRSVTDTQYF.

The chain carries TRBV6-2 or TRBV6-3 and TRBJ1-5; no clear D gene. The germline V and J ends were trimmed by 2 bases and 5 bases, with 16 bases remaining between them. Germline V gives CDR1 MNHEY, CDR2 SVGEGT. This CDR3 is 16 amino acids long. CDR3 protein: CASSYPPGRPDQPQHF. For the CDR3, the DNA is TGTGCCAGCAGTTACCCTCCCGGCAGGCCCGATCAGCCCCAGCATTTT.

The chain combines TRBV5-1 with TRBJ1-6; 10 bases match TRBD1. Per the germline V gene, CDR1 is SGHRS and CDR2 is YFSETQ. The trim removed 2 bases at V and 8 bases at J, leaving 4 bases unmatched. The CDR3 loop spans 15 amino acids. CDR3 sequence reads: CASSLPGTGDSPLHF. The CDR3 DNA reads TGCGCCAGCAGCTTACCCGGGACAGGGGATTCACCCCTCCACTTT.

The V gene is TRBV5-1, the J gene TRBJ1-6; the D is unclear. V was cut by 0 bases and J by 8 bases, with 15 bases left in between. The CDR3 totals 16 residues. Germline loops: CDR1 SGHRS, CDR2 YFSETQ. For the CDR3, the DNA is TGCGCCAGCAGCTTGGCGATTGGCCAGCGGGATTCACCCCTCCACTTT. Its translation is CASSLAIGQRDSPLHF.

This chain joins TRBV6-5 and TRBJ1-5; D is unclear. The CDR3 is 13 amino acids. Germline V lookup: CDR1 MNHEY, CDR2 SVGAGI. V lost 9 bases and J lost 0, with 9 bases in between. CDR3 protein: CASDRVSNQPQHF. CDR3 bases: TGTGCCAGTGATCGGGTTAGCAATCAGCCCCAGCATTTT.

The rearrangement joins TRBV2 to TRBJ1-1; D gene unclear. The germline gives CDR1 SNHLY, CDR2 FYNNEI. Trimming took off 7 bases at V and 10 bases at J, with 13 bases between the two ends. The length of the CDR3 is 11 residues. CDR3 DNA sequence: TGTGCCAGCAATATGAGGGCCCCAGCTTTCTTT. Translated, it gives CASNMRAPAFF.

The chain carries TRBV12-5 and TRBJ1-1, with TRBD1 identical over 7 bases. The CDR3 sequence is 13 residues long. Losses at the gene ends were 6 bases for V and 7 bases for J; bases not matched to a gene: 8. CDR1 and CDR2 from the germline V gene are LGHNT and FRNRAP. The CDR3 DNA reads as TGTGCTAGTGGCAAAGGGGGCCTTGATGAAGCTTTCTTT. Its translation: CASGKGGLDEAFF. Full variable domain (missing parts from reference TRBV12-5 and TRBJ1-1): DARVTQTPRHKVTEMGQEVTMRCQPILGHNTVFWYRQTMMQGLELLAYFRNRAPLDDSGMPKDRFSAEMPDATLATLKIQPSEPRDSAVYFCASGKGGLDEAFFGQGTRLTVV.

This clone was detected only once. This chain links TRBV2 with TRBJ1-2, with D maybe TRBD1 (5 bases). Looked up from germline, CDR1 is SNHLY and CDR2 is FYNNEI. The CDR3 contains 14 residues. V was pared by 4 bases and J by 8 bases, with 17 bases between. The CDR3 reads CASSGAGLGGGYTF. The CDR3 region has the DNA TGTGCCAGCAGTGGTGCGGGGTTGGGGGGAGGCTACACCTTC.

The chain couples TRBV28 to TRBJ1-5; TRBD1 is a possible D gene (6 bases). The CDR3 has 18 residues. V was pared by 2 bases and J by 0 bases, with 17 bases between. CDR1 MDHEN and CDR2 SYDVKM come from the germline V gene. CDR3 amino acids: CASSLPPGTSYSNQPQHF. CDR3 in DNA: TGTGCCAGCAGTTTACCTCCAGGGACATCTTATAGCAATCAGCCCCAGCATTTT.

The chain carries TRBV24-1 and TRBJ2-3; D not resolved. This CDR3 has 13 residues. Germline V gene lookup returns CDR1 KGHDR and CDR2 SFDVKD. Between the trimmed V and J ends, which lost 4 bases and 2 bases, there was a span of 6 bases. The CDR3 region has the DNA TGTGCCACCAGTGACCTTTTCACAGATACGCAGTATTTT. This encodes CATSDLFTDTQYF.

The V and J genes are TRBV3-1 (or the pseudogene TRBV3-2) and TRBJ1-3, with D unclear. Trimming took off 4 bases at V and 1 base at J, with 14 bases between the two ends. The germline V gene encodes CDR1 LGHDT and CDR2 YNNKEL (reference sequence). The CDR3 covers 16 residues. CDR3: CASSPRGIRSGNTIYF. The CDR3, as DNA: TGTGCCAGCAGCCCCCGAGGTATTCGTTCTGGAAACACCATATATTTT.